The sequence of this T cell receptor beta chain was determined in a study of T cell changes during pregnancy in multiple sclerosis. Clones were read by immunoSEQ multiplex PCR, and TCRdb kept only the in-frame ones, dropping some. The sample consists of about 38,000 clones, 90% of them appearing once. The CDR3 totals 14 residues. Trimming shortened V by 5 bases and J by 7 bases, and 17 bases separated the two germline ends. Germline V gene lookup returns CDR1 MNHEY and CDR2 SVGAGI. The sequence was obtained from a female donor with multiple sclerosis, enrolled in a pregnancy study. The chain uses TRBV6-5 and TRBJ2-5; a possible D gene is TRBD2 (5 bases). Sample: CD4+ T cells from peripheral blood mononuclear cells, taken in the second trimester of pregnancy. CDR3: CASSRSGLPRTQYF. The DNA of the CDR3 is TGTGCCAGCAGTAGGAGCGGCCTCCCGCGGACCCAGTACTTC.